This record looks at one TCR beta chain sequence and its context. These data are taken from a study of CD8 T cells in Susac syndrome. The CDR3 totals 14 residues. The V gene's germline CDR1 is SGHRS and CDR2 YFSETQ. V was trimmed by 1 base and J by 0 bases, leaving 7 bases between them. Random hexamers served to reverse transcribe roughly 0.45 to 1 ug RNA. TCRdb reanalysed the immunoSEQ multiplex PCR reads using MiXCR and keeps one entry per CDR3 protein. The sample has fewer than 350,000 distinct CDR3 sequences, roughly 94% seen once. J is TRBJ1-1 and V is TRBV5-1; the D is unclear. This receptor was identified in a human donor with multiple sclerosis. The sequenced material came from CD4+ T cells from PBMCs. CDR3 nucleotide sequence: TGCGCCAGCAGCTTGTTACAGATGAACACTGAAGCTTTCTTT. Residues: CASSLLQMNTEAFF.